This entry features one TCR beta chain sequence. Germline V CDR1 and CDR2: LNHDA, SQIVND (reference sequence). After removal of 5 bases from V and 4 bases from J, the junction contained 12 bases not matched to a gene. The CDR3 has 17 amino acids. This entry is derived from a study of cytomegalovirus exposure and HLA in healthy donors. With 60 Vbeta and 13 Jbeta primers, the PCR was carried out. TCRdb's copy holds only in-frame clones and misses some; the assay was immunoSEQ multiplex PCR. Of about 120,000 clones in the sample, about 69% were seen once. The sample comprised PBMCs. The TCR comes from a woman between 18 and 30 years old in good health and CMV-seronegative. This sequence joins TRBV19 and TRBJ2-3, with 10 bases matching TRBD1. The CDR3 DNA sequence: TGTGCCAGTAGTTCTCGACCGGGACAGGGGTCATCAGATACGCAGTATTTT. Translated: CASSSRPGQGSSDTQYF.